Listed below are T cell receptor beta chains from one sample, sequenced in a study of graft-versus-host responses after intestinal transplantation. Assay used: immunoSEQ multiplex PCR; TCRdb lists only in-frame clones, some missing. This table has 50,000 to 55,000 clones, roughly 90% appearing once. For these receptors, no antigen is known. Sequencing was performed on unstimulated CD4+ T cells sorted from spleen or lymph node cells, taken before transplant. The source of these receptors is a human donor who was the organ donor for an intestinal transplant. Both conserved end residues are part of each CDR3. Fields, in order: V gene, D gene, J gene, CDR3 protein. D genes are given only for firm matches.

TRBV7-9,NA,TRBJ1-4,CASSLRGTEKLFF
TRBV5-6,NA,TRBJ1-3,CASSEYGTHSGNTIYF
TRBV29-1,NA,TRBJ1-1,CSVWARATEAFF
TRBV28,NA,TRBJ2-3,CASSSGGPQGDTQYF
TRBV5-4,NA,TRBJ2-7,CASSFPQGLLSEQYF
TRBV5-1,TRBD1,TRBJ2-2,CASSLYRGSTGELFF
TRBV7-3,TRBD2,TRBJ2-1,CASSRAGGWSNEQFF
TRBV7-2,NA,TRBJ1-1,CASSFNRDPEAFF
TRBV5-4,TRBD1,TRBJ2-5,CASSLTQGAETQYF
TRBV6-1,NA,TRBJ2-5,CASSERGRGLRETQYF
TRBV19,TRBD2,TRBJ2-1,CASTPGLDSYNEQFF
TRBV6-6,TRBD2,TRBJ2-3,CGTSNTDTQYF
TRBV7-2,TRBD2,TRBJ2-3,CASSWGTSGGRTDTQYF
TRBV6-1,NA,TRBJ1-4,CASSKQGSGEKLFF
TRBV2,NA,TRBJ2-3,CASRGGPSDTQYF
TRBV11-2,NA,TRBJ1-4,CASSLGPATNEKLFF
TRBV29-1,NA,TRBJ2-3,CSVEDRREGTDTQYF
TRBV4-2,NA,TRBJ2-7,CASSQVGAGEQYF
TRBV27,TRBD2,TRBJ2-5,CASSSYQGLAGGSGQETQYF
TRBV5-1,NA,TRBJ2-3,CASSLAGASTDTQYF
TRBV11-2,NA,TRBJ2-1,CASSLDSRAGEQFF
TRBV19,TRBD1,TRBJ2-6,CASTLTQGALSGANVLTF
TRBV28,TRBD1,TRBJ2-7,CASSSPGQLLTGQYF
TRBV28,TRBD2,TRBJ2-3,CASSLPPGSGRGTDTQYF
TRBV9,NA,TRBJ2-1,CASSGGLGLEQFF
TRBV6-5,NA,TRBJ1-5,CASSYSSGQPQHF
TRBV7-3,TRBD2,TRBJ2-5,CASSLGLAGVETQYF
TRBV4-1,NA,TRBJ2-7,CASSQAQGRSEQYF
TRBV9,NA,TRBJ1-3,CASSVASGAGNTIYF
TRBV7-2,TRBD2,TRBJ2-7,CASSLDGRGYEQYF
TRBV7-9,NA,TRBJ2-3,CASSYRVLGTDTQYF
TRBV28,TRBD2,TRBJ2-3,CATAAPGGRGDTDTQYF
TRBV6-1,TRBD2,TRBJ2-7,CASSYRLALNEQYF
TRBV19,TRBD1,TRBJ2-3,CASSPHRGRGNTDTQYF
TRBV10-3,NA,TRBJ2-4,CAISESAGLAKNIQYF
TRBV29-1,NA,TRBJ2-3,CSVDSRFTDTQYF
TRBV20-1,NA,TRBJ1-1,CSARDQIQAFF
TRBV11-2,NA,TRBJ2-7,CASSLVGSYEQYF
TRBV7-8,NA,TRBJ2-3,CASSRGQPYSSTDTQYF
TRBV7-9,NA,TRBJ2-2,CASSGDTGELFF
TRBV11-2,TRBD1,TRBJ2-1,CASTWGQGDYNEQFF
TRBV2,NA,TRBJ2-1,CASSEGGGEQFF
TRBV15,TRBD1,TRBJ1-2,CATSRGTGDYGYTF
TRBV19,NA,TRBJ1-5,CASTPGRGNQPQHF
TRBV2,TRBD2,TRBJ2-3,CASQLRLAGGPAGWEQYF
TRBV7-3,TRBD2,TRBJ2-6,CASSFSSGVSGANVLTF
TRBV7-8,NA,TRBJ1-6,CASSLNDGLSSYNSPLHF
TRBV5-1,NA,TRBJ1-1,CASSFGTTNTEAFF
TRBV30,NA,TRBJ2-5,CAWSPKEYETQYF
TRBV7-9,TRBD2,TRBJ2-1,CASTHQLAGGSNEQFF
TRBV5-1,TRBD2,TRBJ2-3,CASSTGVKAGVDTQYF